The clone carrying this TCR beta chain has a handful of counts. Antigen specificity is unknown. The CDR3 length is 16 residues. Looked up from germline, CDR1 is LGHNA and CDR2 is YSLEER. Trimming took off 1 base at V and 1 base at J, with 11 bases between the two ends. The data were taken from a study of T cells in Graves' hyperthyroidism and ophthalmopathy. Amplification targeted TCR beta CDR3 regions from RNA transcripts. First-round RT-PCR with HTBI primers amplified the TCR CDR3 region. From the multiplex PCR reads, TCRdb called clonotypes with MiXCR, one entry per CDR3 protein. Of some 500,000 distinct CDR3 sequences in the sample, about 16% were seen once. Ophthalmopathy in the patients scored at least 3 on Clinical Activity Score and at least 4 on NOSPECS grade, lasting under 3 months. Out of 10 ml of fresh peripheral blood came the PBMCs. Whole-study results and caveats: The authors' 13 V-J model separated ophthalmopathy from stable hyperthyroidism. Researchers found most expanded thyroid clonotypes above 0.001 in blood as well.

The chain couples TRBV4-3 to TRBJ1-5; D not certain. This clonotype originated in a woman in her twenties or thirties with Graves' ophthalmopathy. Sample: blood. CDR3 in DNA: TGCGCCAGCAGCCAAGTTATAGGAGGGAGCAATCAGCCCCAGCATTTT. Translating it yields CASSQVIGGSNQPQHF.